This entry concerns a single T cell receptor (beta chain). The method was immunoSEQ multiplex PCR; TCRdb's version includes in-frame clones alone and lacks a portion of them. The sample yields around 110,000 clones, approximately 90% seen once. The CDR3 is 15 residues long. CDR1 LNHDA and CDR2 SQIVND come from the germline V gene (reference sequence). V was pared by 6 bases and J by 6 bases, with 7 bases of the junction left unmatched. This specimen belongs to a study of T cell changes during pregnancy in multiple sclerosis. This clonotype was sampled from a female donor with multiple sclerosis, enrolled in a pregnancy study. This chain connects TRBV19 to TRBJ1-4, with 10 bases matching TRBD1. The sequenced sample was peripheral blood, obtained after pregnancy. CDR3 amino acids: CASRHSGTGDEKLFF. The CDR3 bases are TGTGCCAGTAGACATTCCGGGACAGGGGATGAAAAACTGTTTTTT.